The clone carrying this TCR beta chain was detected ten times or more. Its target is not known. Molecular-barcoded quantitative 5'-RACE produced these TCR beta libraries. TCRdb re-analysed the 5' RACE reads in MiXCR, keeping a single row per CDR3 protein. The profile shows more than 400,000 distinct CDR3 sequences, roughly 5% of them singletons. There are 16 residues in the CDR3. Germline CDR1 reads DFQATT; CDR2 reads SNEGSKA (reference sequence). Trimming shortened V by 6 bases and J by 2 bases, and 20 bases separated the two germline ends. The entry originates in a study of CD8 T cells in ankylosing spondylitis. Findings of the study overall: A TCR beta motif of fewer than 10 highly homologous variants seemed to mark ankylosing spondylitis blood.

The clonotype originates from a male donor with ankylosing spondylitis. The genes are TRBV20-1 and TRBJ2-1, with a possible D match to TRBD1 (6 bases). Sequenced sample: blood, either unsorted or a sorted T cell fraction (not recorded which). This CDR3 reads CSAKNPFEGAYNEQFF. DNA of the CDR3: TGCAGTGCCAAGAACCCATTCGAGGGGGCCTACAATGAGCAGTTCTTC.